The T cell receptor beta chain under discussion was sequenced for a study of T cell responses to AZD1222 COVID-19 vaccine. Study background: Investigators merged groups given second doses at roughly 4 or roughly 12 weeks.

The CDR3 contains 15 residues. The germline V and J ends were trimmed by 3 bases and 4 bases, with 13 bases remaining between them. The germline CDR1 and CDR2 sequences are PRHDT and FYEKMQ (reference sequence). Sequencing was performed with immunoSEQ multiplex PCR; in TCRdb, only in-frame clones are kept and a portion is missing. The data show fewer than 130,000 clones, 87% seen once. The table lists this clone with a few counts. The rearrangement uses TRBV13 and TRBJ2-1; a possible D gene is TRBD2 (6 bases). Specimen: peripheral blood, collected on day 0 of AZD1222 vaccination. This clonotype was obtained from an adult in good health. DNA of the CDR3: TGTGCCAGCAGCTTGGGTGGCGGGGTGTACAATGAGCAGTTCTTC. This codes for CASSLGGGVYNEQFF.